One and the same sample provided the 15 T cell receptor beta chains below, sequenced in a study (dated by TCRdb to 2013 to 2016). Libraries came from 5' RACE. The listed sequencing device is Illumina MiSeq. TCRdb trimmed the raw reads at Q25, called clones with MiXCR and kept productive beta chains. Merged by CDR3 protein, the rows form single entries marked with the most common genes and DNA. Present in this sample are 12,000 or so distinct CDR3 sequences, 51% of which were seen just once. The ten largest clones capture approximately 12% of the sample. Cells that were CD4+CD25+CD127-/low were the ones isolated as Tregs. The sample consisted of tumor-infiltrating Tregs sorted from the breast tumor. Source of these receptors: a female donor with breast cancer.

The chain carries TRBV12-3 or TRBV12-4 and TRBJ2-1; the D is unclear. V was shortened by 5 bases and J by 7 bases, with 6 bases between the two germline ends. There are 11 residues in the CDR3. The CDR3 DNA is TGTGCCAGCAGTCTTGTGAATGAGCAGTTCTTC. Encoded protein: CASSLVNEQFF.

The genes are TRBV7-9 and TRBJ2-1; the match to TRBD2 covers 7 bases. Germline assignment: CDR1 SEHNR and CDR2 FQNEAQ (reference sequence). Trimming at V came to 6 bases and at J to 8 bases, leaving 16 bases not matched to a gene. CDR3 length equals 16 residues. CDR3 nucleotides: TGTGCCAGCAGTCCGAGAGACGGGAGGAATGTCGATGAGCAGTTCTTC. Amino acid sequence: CASSPRDGRNVDEQFF.

The chain uses TRBV24-1 and TRBJ2-1, with TRBD2 identical over 10 bases. The CDR3 is 16 residues long. Trimming at V came to 4 bases and at J to 3 bases, leaving 5 bases not matched to a gene. Germline values: CDR1 KGHDR, CDR2 SFDVKD. CDR3 amino acids: CATSDTGLADYNEQFF. The CDR3 nucleotides read TGTGCCACCAGTGACACCGGACTAGCGGACTACAATGAGCAGTTCTTC.

This clonotype was observed a handful of times. The chain employs TRBV4-3 and TRBJ1-2, with D uncertain. CDR3 size: 15 residues. CDR1 is LGHNA and CDR2 is YSLEER in the germline V gene. V lost 0 bases to trimming and J lost 6 bases, with 14 bases between them. In DNA, the CDR3 is TGCGCCAGCAGCCAAGATGCCTTGATAGGGAATGGCTACACCTTC. Translating gives CASSQDALIGNGYTF.

This clonotype was seen only once. The chain links TRBV7-8 to TRBJ1-1; 11 bases line up with TRBD1. With 1 base clipped from V and 3 bases from J, the junction kept 13 bases outside the gene matches. The CDR3 loop spans 19 amino acids. Germline CDR1 and CDR2: SGHVS and FQNEAQ. The CDR3 region is CASSLVPGQGVAGYTEAFF. The DNA of the CDR3 is TGTGCCAGCAGCTTAGTCCCGGGACAGGGGGTAGCAGGTTACACTGAAGCTTTCTTT.

About this clonotype: This could be a read error, since a much larger clone is one nucleotide away. This rearrangement joins TRBV4-3 to TRBJ2-1; 9 bases are a match to TRBD2. Germline V gene sequence: CDR1 LGHNA, CDR2 YSLEER. The CDR3 consists of 16 residues. The CDR3 DNA reads TGCGCCAGCAGCCACCTGACTAGCGGAGCCTACGATGAGCAGTTCTTC. It yields the protein CASSHLTSGAYDEQFF.

V is TRBV30 and J is TRBJ1-2, with TRBD1 identical over 9 bases. Germline V gene data show CDR1 as GTSNPN and CDR2 as SVGIG (reference sequence). CDR3 length: 13 amino acids. Trimming took 8 bases from V and 8 from J; bases not matched to a gene: 12. CDR3 in amino acids: CARNRGQMNGYTF. In nucleotides, the CDR3 is TGTGCCCGTAACAGGGGGCAAATGAACGGCTACACCTTC.

The chain combines TRBV4-3 with TRBJ2-1; D not resolved. From germline, CDR1 is LGHNA and CDR2 YSLEER. CDR3 length: 13 amino acids. With 0 bases removed from V and 8 bases from J, the gap between germline ends came to 8 bases. This CDR3 is CASSQDLSDEQFF. In nucleotides, the CDR3 is TGCGCCAGCAGCCAAGATCTGAGCGATGAGCAGTTCTTC.

As to this clonotype: An end of the junction differs from the germline gene, which may be a read error. The V call is TRBV9, the J call TRBJ1-3; D unclear. Germline CDR1 is SGDLS and CDR2 is YYNGEE. The CDR3 totals 14 residues. The CDR3 is CVSSPMDSGNTIYF. The CDR3 DNA follows: TGTGTCAGCAGCCCCATGGACTCTGGAAACACCATATATTTT.

This clonotype has just a few counts. The chain carries TRBV20-1 and TRBJ2-1; D is perhaps TRBD2 (6 bases). The CDR3 spans 17 residues. Trimming stripped 0 bases from V and 6 bases from J, with 21 bases between. From germline, CDR1 is DFQATT and CDR2 SNEGSKA (reference sequence). Here the CDR3 DNA reads TGCAGTGCTAGAGATCCGGGGTCGCGCGGGACCCTCAATGAGCAGTTCTTC. This sequence encodes CSARDPGSRGTLNEQFF.

This clonotype came up a few times. V is TRBV4-3 and J is TRBJ1-1; D uncertain. The ends were cut back, 0 bases at V and 2 bases at J, with 10 bases in the middle. Germline V gene sequence: CDR1 LGHNA, CDR2 YSLEER. CDR3 length: 15 amino acids. The CDR3 region has the DNA TGCGCCAGCAGCCAAGATGTCGGGGTTAACACTGAAGCTTTCTTT. Protein: CASSQDVGVNTEAFF.

The J gene is TRBJ1-4, the V gene TRBV7-9, with D hard to call. The CDR3 totals 12 residues. V lost 5 bases and J 5 bases, leaving 6 bases between the germline ends. CDR1 and CDR2 from the germline V gene are SEHNR and FQNEAQ (reference sequence). CDR3 protein: CASSPRNEKLFF. Here the CDR3 DNA reads TGTGCCAGCAGCCCTCGGAATGAAAAACTGTTTTTT.

V gene TRBV6-5 combines with J gene TRBJ2-2, with TRBD1 as a possible D gene (5 bases). Deletions cut 6 bases from V and 4 bases from J, with 12 bases between. In germline, CDR1 is MNHEY, CDR2 SVGAGI. The CDR3 loop spans 14 amino acids. DNA for the CDR3: TGTGCCAGCAGCGAAGACAGCCCCACCGGGGAGCTGTTTTTT. It yields the protein CASSEDSPTGELFF.

The table lists this clonotype with a few counts. The rearrangement joins TRBV12-3 or TRBV12-4 to TRBJ2-3, with 7 bases fitting TRBD1. The CDR3 length is 14 residues. V lost 5 bases to trimming and J lost 2 bases; unmatched junction nucleotides: 4. This CDR3 reads CASSKDRPTDTQYF. The CDR3 DNA reads TGTGCCAGCAGTAAGGACAGGCCCACAGATACGCAGTATTTT.

J is TRBJ2-7 and V is TRBV29-1; D call uncertain. The CDR3 is 12 amino acids. Germline V gene data show CDR1 as SQVTM and CDR2 as ANQGSEA. The V end was cut by 6 bases, the J end by 7 bases, with 16 bases between. CDR3 in DNA: TGCAGCGTCGGCCCCAATCTGGGGGAGCAGTACTTC. It is translated as CSVGPNLGEQYF.